What follows is one T cell receptor beta chain and its context. Germline and genes: mouse. The sequenced fragment ends 4 residues before the CDR3 boundary, so the rest is inferred from the germline J gene. Trimming at V came to 3 bases and at J to 0 bases, leaving 3 bases not matched to a gene. This CDR3 spans 14 amino acids. Germline V gene lookup returns CDR1 FNHDT and CDR2 SITEND (reference sequence). RNA extraction and reverse transcription yielded cDNA as sequencing template. Some clones are missing from TCRdb's copy, which holds only in-frame ones; the method was immunoSEQ multiplex PCR. The sample yields about 120,000 clones, without any singletons. The data were obtained in a study of CD8+ T cells in alopecia areata.

The source is a C3H/HeJ mouse with alopecia areata. The mice in this strain carry MHC haplotype H2-k. This chain uses TRBV19 with TRBJ2-7; 7 bases are shared with TRBD2. Material: lesional skin. The sequenced part of the CDR3 DNA is TGTGCCAGCAGTAGGGGGGGGGTCTCCTAT. Residues: CASSRGGVSY. The full CDR3 protein is CASSRGGVSYEQYF.